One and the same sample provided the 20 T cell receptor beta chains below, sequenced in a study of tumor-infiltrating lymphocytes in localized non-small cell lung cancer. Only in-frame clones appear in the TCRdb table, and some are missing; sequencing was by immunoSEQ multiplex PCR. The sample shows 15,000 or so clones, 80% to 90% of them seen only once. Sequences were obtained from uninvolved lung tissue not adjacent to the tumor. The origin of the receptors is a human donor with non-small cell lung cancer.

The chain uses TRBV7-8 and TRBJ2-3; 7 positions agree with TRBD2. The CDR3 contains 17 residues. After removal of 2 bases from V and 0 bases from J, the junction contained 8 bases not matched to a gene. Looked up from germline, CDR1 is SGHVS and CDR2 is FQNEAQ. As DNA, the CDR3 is TGTGCCAGCAGCTTACGGTCCGGGAGGACGAGCACAGATACGCAGTATTTT. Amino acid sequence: CASSLRSGRTSTDTQYF.

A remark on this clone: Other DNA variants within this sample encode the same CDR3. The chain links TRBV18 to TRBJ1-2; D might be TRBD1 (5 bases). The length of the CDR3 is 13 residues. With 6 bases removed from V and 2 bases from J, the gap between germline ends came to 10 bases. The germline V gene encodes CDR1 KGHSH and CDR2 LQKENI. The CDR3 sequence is CASSPRDNYGYTF. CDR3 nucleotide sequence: TGTGCCAGCTCTCCCCGGGACAACTATGGCTACACCTTC.

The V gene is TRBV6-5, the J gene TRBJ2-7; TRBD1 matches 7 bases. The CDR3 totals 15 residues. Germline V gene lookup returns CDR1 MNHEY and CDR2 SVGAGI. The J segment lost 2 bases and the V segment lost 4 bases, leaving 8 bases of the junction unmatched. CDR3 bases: TGTGCCAGCAGTTCCCCGGGACAGACAACCTACGAGCAGTACTTC. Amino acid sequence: CASSSPGQTTYEQYF.

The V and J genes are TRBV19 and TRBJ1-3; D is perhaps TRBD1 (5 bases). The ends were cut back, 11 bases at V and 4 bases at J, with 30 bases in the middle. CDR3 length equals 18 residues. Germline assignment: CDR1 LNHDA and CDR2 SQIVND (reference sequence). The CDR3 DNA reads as TGTGCCTACCCCGCCGTGAGCAGGGCCCTTCTGCACGGAAACACCATATATTTT. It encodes CAYPAVSRALLHGNTIYF.

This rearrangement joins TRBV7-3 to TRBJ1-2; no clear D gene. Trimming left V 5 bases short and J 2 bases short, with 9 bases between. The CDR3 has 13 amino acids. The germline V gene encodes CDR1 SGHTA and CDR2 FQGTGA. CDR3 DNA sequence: TGTGCCAGCAGCCCGGACGGCAACTATGGCTACACCTTC. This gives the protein CASSPDGNYGYTF.

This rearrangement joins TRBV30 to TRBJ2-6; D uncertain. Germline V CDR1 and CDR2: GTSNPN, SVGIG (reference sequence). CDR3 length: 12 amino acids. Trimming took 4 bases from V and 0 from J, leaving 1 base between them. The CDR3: CAWTSGANVLTF. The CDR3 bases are TGTGCCTGGACCTCTGGGGCCAACGTCCTGACTTTC.

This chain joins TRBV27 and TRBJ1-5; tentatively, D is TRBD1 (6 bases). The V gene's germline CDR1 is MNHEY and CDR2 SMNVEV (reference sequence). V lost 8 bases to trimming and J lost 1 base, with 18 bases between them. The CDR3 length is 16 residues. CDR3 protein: CASGKQGFGSNQPQHF. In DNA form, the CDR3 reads TGTGCCAGCGGAAAACAGGGATTTGGGAGCAATCAGCCCCAGCATTTT.

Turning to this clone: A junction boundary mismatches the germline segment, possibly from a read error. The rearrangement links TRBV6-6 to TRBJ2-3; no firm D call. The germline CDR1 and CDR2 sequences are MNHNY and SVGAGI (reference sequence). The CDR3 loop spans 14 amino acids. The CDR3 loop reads CASRYSKSTDTQYF. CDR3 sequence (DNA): TGTGCCAGCAGATACTCCAAGAGCACAGATACGCAGTATTTT.

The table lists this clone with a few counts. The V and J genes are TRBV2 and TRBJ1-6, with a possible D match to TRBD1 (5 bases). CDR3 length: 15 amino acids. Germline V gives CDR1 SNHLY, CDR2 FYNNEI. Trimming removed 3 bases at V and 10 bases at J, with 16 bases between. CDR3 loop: CASSDAQGARSPLHF. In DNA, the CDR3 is TGTGCCAGCAGTGACGCCCAGGGCGCTCGGTCACCCCTCCACTTT.

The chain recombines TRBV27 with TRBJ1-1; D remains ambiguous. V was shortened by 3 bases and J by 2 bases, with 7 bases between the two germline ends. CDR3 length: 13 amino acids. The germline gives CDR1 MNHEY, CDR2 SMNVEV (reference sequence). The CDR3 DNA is TGTGCCAGCAGTTTGGACGGAAACACTGAAGCTTTCTTT. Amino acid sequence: CASSLDGNTEAFF.

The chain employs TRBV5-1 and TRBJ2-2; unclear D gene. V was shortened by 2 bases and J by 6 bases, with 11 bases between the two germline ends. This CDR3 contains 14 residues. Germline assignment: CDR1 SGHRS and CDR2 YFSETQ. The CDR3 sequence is CASSLNDNAGELFF. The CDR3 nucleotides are TGCGCCAGCAGCTTAAACGACAACGCCGGGGAGCTGTTTTTT.

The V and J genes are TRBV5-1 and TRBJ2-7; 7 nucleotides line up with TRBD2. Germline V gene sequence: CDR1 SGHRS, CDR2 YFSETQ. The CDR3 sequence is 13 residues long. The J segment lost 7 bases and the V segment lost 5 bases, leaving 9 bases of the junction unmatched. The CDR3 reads CASRPDGGREQYF. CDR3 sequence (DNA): TGCGCCAGCAGACCCGACGGGGGGAGGGAGCAGTACTTC.

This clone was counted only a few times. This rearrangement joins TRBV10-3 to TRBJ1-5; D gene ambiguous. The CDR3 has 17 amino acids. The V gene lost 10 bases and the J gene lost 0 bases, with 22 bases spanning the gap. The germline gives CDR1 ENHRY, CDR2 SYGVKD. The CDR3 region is CATSETRLRHSNQPQHF. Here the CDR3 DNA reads TGTGCCACGAGTGAAACTAGGCTAAGACATAGCAATCAGCCCCAGCATTTT.

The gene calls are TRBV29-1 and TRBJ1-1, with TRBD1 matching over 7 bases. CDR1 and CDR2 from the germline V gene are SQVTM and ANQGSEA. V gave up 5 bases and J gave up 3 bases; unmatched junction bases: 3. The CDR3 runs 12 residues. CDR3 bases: TGCAGCGTTAAAGGACAGGACACTGAAGCTTTCTTT. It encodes CSVKGQDTEAFF.

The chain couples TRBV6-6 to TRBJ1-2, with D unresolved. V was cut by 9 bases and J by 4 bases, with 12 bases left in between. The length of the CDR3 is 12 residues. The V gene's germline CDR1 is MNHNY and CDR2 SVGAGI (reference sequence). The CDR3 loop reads CASDNAGYGYTF. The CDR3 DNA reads TGTGCCAGTGATAATGCTGGCTATGGCTACACCTTC.

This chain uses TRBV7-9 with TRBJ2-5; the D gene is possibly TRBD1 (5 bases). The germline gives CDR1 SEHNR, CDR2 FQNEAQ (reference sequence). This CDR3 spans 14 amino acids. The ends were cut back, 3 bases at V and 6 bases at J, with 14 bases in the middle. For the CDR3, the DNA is TGTGCCAGCAGCTTCGGGCAGGGCTTACAGACCCAGTACTTC. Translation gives CASSFGQGLQTQYF. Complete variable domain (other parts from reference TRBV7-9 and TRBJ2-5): DTGVSQNPRHKITKRGQNVTFRCDPISEHNRLYWYRQTLGQGPEFLTYFQNEAQLEKSRLLSDRFSAERPKGSFSTLEIQRTEQGDSAMYLCASSFGQGLQTQYFGPGTRLLVL.

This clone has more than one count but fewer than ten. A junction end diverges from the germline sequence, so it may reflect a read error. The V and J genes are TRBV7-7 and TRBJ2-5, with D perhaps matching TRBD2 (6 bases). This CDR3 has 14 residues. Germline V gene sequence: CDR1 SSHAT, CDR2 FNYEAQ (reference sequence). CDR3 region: CASSPVGGQETQYF. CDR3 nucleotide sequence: TGTGCTAGCAGCCCCGTCGGGGGCCAAGAGACCCAGTACTTC.

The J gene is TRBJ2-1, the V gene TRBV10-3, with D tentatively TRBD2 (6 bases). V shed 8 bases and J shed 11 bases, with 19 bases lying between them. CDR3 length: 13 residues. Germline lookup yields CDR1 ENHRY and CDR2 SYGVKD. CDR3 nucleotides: TGTGCCATCGAGGGGCGGGACCAGGGAAAGCAGTTCTTC. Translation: CAIEGRDQGKQFF.

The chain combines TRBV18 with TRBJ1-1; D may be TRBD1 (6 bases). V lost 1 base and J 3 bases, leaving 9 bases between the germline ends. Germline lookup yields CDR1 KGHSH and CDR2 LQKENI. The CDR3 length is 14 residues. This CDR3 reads CASSPQQGHTEAFF. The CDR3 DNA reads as TGTGCCAGCTCACCACAACAGGGACACACTGAAGCTTTCTTT.

This chain's CDR3 is CASSLRRADEQFF. CDR3 DNA: TGCGCCAGCAGCTTGCGGAGAGCGGATGAGCAGTTCTTC. The chain employs TRBV5-1 and TRBJ2-1, with D perhaps matching TRBD2 (5 bases). Germline lookup yields CDR1 SGHRS and CDR2 YFSETQ. The CDR3 is 13 residues long. V gave up 1 base and J gave up 8 bases, with 10 bases separating them.